This T cell receptor (beta chain) was sequenced in a study of regulatory T cells in long-lasting Graves disease (dated by TCRdb to the early 2020s). Notes on the research overall: Newly diagnosed Graves' disease patients had taken antithyroid drugs for less than 3 months. Peripheral blood TCR sequencing and RNA sequencing compared persistent Graves' disease patients with newly diagnosed Graves' disease patients. The study was registered as a clinical trial and conducted in China. TCR sequencing covered roughly 13 persistent and roughly 20 newly diagnosed Graves' disease patients, some 35 samples in total.

The time point label on this specimen signifies: newly diagnosed GD, antithyroid drugs for less than 3 months. For both TCR sequencing and RNA sequencing, RNA was extracted from PBMCs using TRIzol. The diagnosis of Graves' disease followed American Thyroid Association guidelines. Patients for the study were recruited at an endocrinology department in Xi'an, China. Each patient gave about 8.1 milliliters of peripheral blood, collected in an EDTA anticoagulant tube. Ficoll Paque Plus density gradient separation was used to isolate PBMCs, and no additional T cell sorting was done. An Agilent 2100 Bioanalyzer and agarose gel were used to check RNA quality, while a NanoDrop 2000 measured RNA concentration. The protocol used for the library was multiplex PCR. The sequencing machine was an Illumina HiSeq 4000. iRepertoire HTBI primers and Arm-PCR amplification of CDR3 regions were used to construct TCR beta libraries. Before sequencing, the PCR products went through gel purification. The original methods were these. A total of roughly 58 TRBV and some 15 TRBJ segments were identified across samples and were used for gene usage analysis of CDR3 amino acid clonotypes. Filtered high-quality paired reads were merged into contigs using COPE and FqMerger. Contigs were aligned with BLAST to IMGT TRBV, TRBD and TRBJ reference genes, and CDR3 was defined per IMGT. Highly expanded clones were defined as clonotypes with a frequency above 0.1%. Shannon entropy was used to measure repertoire diversity, and the Gini coefficient was used to measure V-J evenness. A clonotype found in more than one individual was treated as public. TCRdb itself trimmed the public reads at Q25 with fastp, ran MiXCR and retained productive beta chains. Rows with one shared CDR3 protein collapse into an entry with the most common genes and DNA. The V and J calls were determined by TCRdb, not by the authors. The sample has about 420,000 distinct CDR3 sequences on record, around 15% of them singletons. The ten top clones hold 23% of the sample.

Details on this clonotype: No cognate antigen has been identified for it. Base qualities are not provided; no much larger clone lies one nucleotide away.

The CDR3 starts with the cysteine, ends with the phenylalanine, and has 15 residues. The kept DNA is CDR3 alone, 45 bases in frame from the first base. V is reduced by 0 bases and J by 4 bases, leaving a spacing of 10 bases between them. The germline V gene sets CDR1 to SGHDN and CDR2 to FVKESK. The study at large found these results: Only the TCR beta chain was sequenced and analyzed. Only peripheral blood was studied, because thyroid tissue, the primary lesion, was inaccessible. Lower TCR Shannon entropy and fewer highly expanded clones were observed in persistent Graves' disease patients than in newly diagnosed patients, which suggested clonal expansion. Preferential use of TRBV28, TRBJ1-2 and TRBJ2-5 was observed in persistent disease, whereas TRBV20-1 and TRBJ2-1 were favored in newly diagnosed disease. The authors acknowledged the small sample size as a limitation that may reduce accuracy. Persistent patients shared more public clonotypes among themselves (around 3,000) than newly diagnosed patients did (more than 950).

A further study also used this sample, focusing on T cells in Graves' hyperthyroidism and ophthalmopathy. The second study reports: Stable Graves' hyperthyroidism was defined as no progression to ophthalmopathy during 18 months of follow-up. Hyperthyroidism patients were aged 18 to 65 years and newly diagnosed, with disease duration of less than 2 months. The study excluded patients with uncontrolled infections, other autoimmune diseases, pregnancy or lactation. Diagnoses were based on clinical symptoms, serum thyroxine and TRAb, thyroid ultrasound and orbital computed tomography. The first round of RT-PCR for the TCR CDR3 was performed with the HTBI primer set and the Qiagen OneStep RT-PCR kit. Most expanded thyroid clonotypes (frequency above 0.001) were also detected in blood, suggesting blood repertoires may reflect thyroid immune responses. Ophthalmopathy was separated from stable hyperthyroidism by a 13 V-J signature model, with about 88% sensitivity and about 81% specificity obtained in cross-validation and 80%/75% obtained in testing. In validation, the model predicted progression to ophthalmopathy with 65% to 71% sensitivity and around 72% specificity, a median of 6.5 months before onset. To identify TCR V-J signatures that set the groups apart, the researchers used a discovery cohort of 100 patients, made up of 40 to 45 with Graves' ophthalmopathy and about 59 with stable Graves' hyperthyroidism. Prospective prediction of ophthalmopathy was tested in an independent validation cohort consisting of some 20 hyperthyroidism patients and approximately 16 patients who later progressed to ophthalmopathy. The 85 to 100 discovery patients were divided at random into training and test sets in a 7:3 ratio. In more than five Graves' hyperthyroidism patients, the study also compared T-cell repertoires from thyroid tissue with T-cell repertoires from blood. After sampling, hyperthyroidism patients received methimazole starting at 30 mg daily, and ophthalmopathy patients received high-dose intravenous methylprednisolone. Libraries were constructed in a second round of multiplex PCR, after which size selection and purification were performed. The libraries were sequenced on an Illumina HiSeq2000 using paired-end 100 bp reads. Raw data were processed with SOAPnuke, discarding reads with adapters, uncalled bases, mean Phred below 15, or no exact constant-primer or identifier match. COPE v1.2.5 was used to merge high-quality paired reads, and clonotypes were defined as unique nucleotide sequences. MiTCR v1.1 was used to align clonotypes to the IMGT TRBV, TRBD and TRBJ reference segments. The analysis was restricted to V-J combinations with a frequency above 0.0001, which together covered 99.2% of the repertoires. A TCS score was defined as the ratio between F50 (clonal expansion) and ExV (chaos), using BLOSUM62-based TCRdist between CDR3 peptides within each V-J. Welch's t-statistics and random forest reduced some 510 V-J features to 13, which were used in a naive Bayes classifier (R e1071). Sample size was not statistically predetermined, and blinding of investigators to group allocation was not performed. TCR Vbeta CDR3 sequencing of around 130 peripheral blood samples (43 ophthalmopathy, some 75 hyperthyroidism and approximately 17 progressor patients) is reported in the paper.

The chain is assembled from TRBV14 and TRBJ2-1; no confident D gene assignment can be made. The source material was peripheral blood mononuclear cells (PBMCs), sampled at new diagnosis, from a patient treated with antithyroid drugs. The sequence was obtained from a woman younger than 35 with Graves disease. Donor details come from another sample of the same person, matched by shared clones. The CDR3 reads CASSQDPDGYNEQFF. The DNA sequence follows: TGTGCCAGCAGCCAAGATCCTGACGGTTACAATGAGCAGTTCTTC.